This record looks at one T cell receptor (beta chain) sequence and its context. The protocol was immunoSEQ multiplex PCR, while the TCRdb copy is restricted to in-frame clones and leaves out a portion. The sample lists about 88,000 clones, approximately 86% occurring once. These data belong to a study of OX40 agonist ivuxolimab in advanced cancers. V dropped 2 bases and J dropped 4; count of bases not matched to a gene: 8. Germline CDR1 reads MDHEN; CDR2 reads SYDVKM. The CDR3 consists of 16 residues. This rearrangement joins TRBV28 to TRBJ2-3; 8 nucleotides align to TRBD1. The origin of this receptor is an adult with an advanced solid tumor such as melanoma, head and neck, liver or kidney cancer. Specimen: CD4+ or CD8+ T cells sorted from blood, collected in a trial of the OX40 agonist ivuxolimab. The CDR3 nucleotides read TGTGCCAGCAGTTTAGGGTTCAGGGGGCGGGCAGATACGCAGTATTTT. Amino acid sequence: CASSLGFRGRADTQYF.